This entry lists 23 T cell receptor beta chains sequenced from one sample in a study of blood T cell repertoires in COVID-19. Sequenced by immunoSEQ multiplex PCR; TCRdb stores in-frame clones only, minus some. The table shows approximately 150,000 clones, with around 82% occurring only once. The sequenced sample was peripheral blood. These receptors came from a woman in her 50s with acute or convalescent COVID-19.

This clone occurred a few times. CDR3: CASSISQDFYEQYF. The CDR3 region has the DNA TGCGCCAGCAGCATATCACAGGATTTCTACGAGCAGTACTTC. The chain joins TRBV5-1 to TRBJ2-7, with D possibly TRBD1 on 5 matching bases. Germline values: CDR1 SGHRS, CDR2 YFSETQ. The CDR3 has 14 residues. The V end lost 4 bases, the J end lost 3 bases, and 14 bases lay between the germline ends.

This clone was detected only a few times. The CDR3 region has the DNA TGTGCCAGCAGCTTAGAGAGACAGTCCTACAATGAGCAGTTCTTC. This sequence encodes CASSLERQSYNEQFF. The chain carries TRBV7-2 and TRBJ2-1, with a tentative D call TRBD1 (5 bases). Trimming pared 1 base from V and 1 base from J, leaving 8 bases between. Germline CDR1 reads SGHTA; CDR2 reads FQGNSA. This CDR3 has 15 amino acids.

V usage is TRBV6-2 or TRBV6-3 and J usage is TRBJ2-2; D uncertain. This CDR3 contains 16 residues. CDR1 and CDR2 (germline): MNHEY, SVGEGT. Deletions cut 3 bases from V and 0 bases from J, with 11 bases between. The CDR3 DNA is TGTGCCAGCAGTTATATCCCCCCCGCGAACACCGGGGAGCTGTTTTTT. Amino acid sequence: CASSYIPPANTGELFF.

J is TRBJ1-2 and V is TRBV4-3; D not certain. The CDR3 loop spans 15 amino acids. V shed 1 base and J shed 8 bases, with 17 bases lying between them. Per germline, CDR1 LGHNA and CDR2 YSLEER. The CDR3 region has the DNA TGCGCCAGCAGCCAAGGGGTAGCAGGAGGTGACGGCTACACCTTC. Translating it yields CASSQGVAGGDGYTF.

The chain uses TRBV30 and TRBJ1-4; TRBD1 is a possible D gene (6 bases). The CDR3 sequence is 17 residues long. Deletions cut 5 bases from V and 4 bases from J, with 23 bases between. Germline V gene lookup returns CDR1 GTSNPN and CDR2 SVGIG (reference sequence). The CDR3 coding sequence is TGTGCCTGGTCTGTCTTCCCACCGCGAGGGGGTAATGAAAAACTGTTTTTT. As protein: CAWSVFPPRGGNEKLFF.

This clone was counted once. This rearrangement joins TRBV6-2 or TRBV6-3 to TRBJ2-7; D not resolved. Trimming removed 6 bases from V and 1 base from J, with 10 bases in between. The CDR3 is 13 residues long. Germline CDR1 reads MNHEY; CDR2 reads SVGEGT. The CDR3 spells CASSPFLSYEQYF. The CDR3 coding sequence is TGTGCCAGCAGCCCCTTCCTATCCTACGAGCAGTACTTC.

The genes are TRBV7-6 and TRBJ1-1, with 9 nucleotides matching TRBD1. The CDR3 totals 15 residues. The V gene end was trimmed by 4 bases and the J gene end by 1 base; junction bases not matched to a gene: 4. Germline V gene lookup returns CDR1 SGHVS and CDR2 FNYEAQ. The CDR3 region is CASSSPGQGNTEAFF. The DNA of the CDR3 is TGTGCCAGCAGCTCGCCGGGACAGGGGAACACTGAAGCTTTCTTT.

The chain is built from TRBV6-5 and TRBJ2-7; 7 bases are a match to TRBD2. This CDR3 region has 15 residues. After removal of 6 bases from V and 0 bases from J, the junction contained 8 bases not matched to a gene. The germline V gene has CDR1 MNHEY and CDR2 SVGAGI. The CDR3 DNA follows: TGTGCCAGCAGCCCGACTAGCCATCCCTCCTACGAGCAGTACTTC. Translated: CASSPTSHPSYEQYF.

The genes are TRBV6-5 and TRBJ1-6, with D uncertain. Germline-derived CDR1 and CDR2 are MNHEY and SVGAGI. Trimming shortened V by 3 bases and J by 10 bases, and 16 bases separated the two germline ends. The CDR3 loop spans 15 amino acids. The CDR3 loop is CASSYREHSQSPLHF. In DNA, the CDR3 is TGTGCCAGCAGTTATCGTGAGCACTCCCAATCACCCCTCCACTTT.

This rearrangement joins TRBV6-2 or TRBV6-3 to TRBJ1-3, with a weak D call TRBD1 (6 bases). Trimming stripped 6 bases from V and 1 base from J, with 16 bases between. Germline assignment: CDR1 MNHEY and CDR2 SVGEGT. The CDR3 contains 16 residues. The CDR3 DNA is TGTGCCAGCAGCCCTCAGACAGGCGCGTCTGGAAACACCATATATTTT. This sequence encodes CASSPQTGASGNTIYF.

In its sample, this clone was seen once. J is TRBJ1-4 and V is TRBV18, with D unresolved. Trimming removed 2 bases from V and 3 bases from J, with 7 bases in between. The length of the CDR3 is 14 residues. In germline, CDR1 is KGHSH, CDR2 LQKENI. The CDR3 loop is CASSPSGSNEKLFF. The CDR3 DNA is TGTGCCAGCTCACCATCGGGGTCTAATGAAAAACTGTTTTTT.

This clone was found once. CDR3 sequence: CASSQDSGAGANVLTF. CDR3 DNA: TGTGCCAGCAGCCAAGATTCAGGGGCTGGGGCCAACGTCCTGACTTTC. The chain combines TRBV4-2 with TRBJ2-6; a weak D match, TRBD1 (6 bases). Germline CDR1 is LGHNA and CDR2 is YNFKEQ. V shed 0 bases and J shed 2 bases, with 8 bases lying between them. The CDR3 loop spans 16 amino acids.

The chain employs TRBV2 and TRBJ1-3; perhaps TRBD1 as D (5 bases). The CDR3 is made up of 14 amino acids. The germline CDR1 and CDR2 sequences are SNHLY and FYNNEI. Trimming cost V 8 bases and J 0 bases, with 11 bases left between them. CDR3 sequence (DNA): TGTGCCAGCGGGGCGGCGGACTCTGGAAACACCATATATTTT. Protein: CASGAADSGNTIYF.

The chain uses TRBV27 and TRBJ2-3; D is ambiguous. Germline lookup yields CDR1 MNHEY and CDR2 SMNVEV (reference sequence). The V end was cut by 6 bases, the J end by 4 bases, with 11 bases between. There are 13 residues in the CDR3. The CDR3 protein is CASSYNAADTQYF. The CDR3 bases are TGTGCCAGCAGCTACAATGCGGCAGATACGCAGTATTTT.

V gene TRBV9 combines with J gene TRBJ1-2; 10 nucleotides line up with TRBD1. Germline V lookup: CDR1 SGDLS, CDR2 YYNGEE. V was clipped by 4 bases and J by 4 bases; unmatched bases: 19. The CDR3 sequence is 19 residues long. The CDR3 region has the DNA TGTGCCAGCAGCTCTCCACGGGACAGGGGACGATACCATCTCTATGGCTACACCTTC. It specifies CASSSPRDRGRYHLYGYTF. Looking up the rest from reference TRBV9 and TRBJ1-2 gives the full variable domain: DSGVTQTPKHLITATGQRVTLRCSPRSGDLSVYWYQQSLDQGLQFLIQYYNGEERAKGNILERFSAQQFPDLHSELNLSSLELGDSALYFCASSSPRDRGRYHLYGYTFGSGTRLTVV.

CDR3 amino acids: CASTRVMGNYGYTF. In DNA form, the CDR3 reads TGTGCCAGTACGAGGGTAATGGGAAACTATGGCTACACCTTC. V and J are TRBV19 and TRBJ1-2; no clear D. The CDR3 consists of 14 residues. CDR1 and CDR2 from the germline V gene are LNHDA and SQIVND (reference sequence). V was cut by 7 bases and J by 2 bases, with 14 bases left in between.

The chain joins TRBV7-3 to TRBJ2-1; weak D call: TRBD1 (6 bases). The V and J ends lost 4 bases and 3 bases respectively, with 13 bases between them. The length of the CDR3 is 15 residues. Germline V gene data show CDR1 as SGHTA and CDR2 as FQGTGA. CDR3 nucleotide sequence: TGTGCCAGCAGCTCCACCGGGGACAACTACAATGAGCAGTTCTTC. Encoded protein: CASSSTGDNYNEQFF.

The CDR3 loop is CASRSSGGPPDTQYF. Written as DNA, the CDR3 is TGTGCCAGCAGGTCTAGCGGGGGACCCCCAGATACGCAGTATTTT. The J gene is TRBJ2-3, the V gene TRBV7-9; 10 positions match TRBD2. CDR3 length: 15 amino acids. The germline gives CDR1 SEHNR, CDR2 FQNEAQ (reference sequence). After removal of 6 bases from V and 4 bases from J, the junction contained 7 bases not matched to a gene.

The rearrangement joins TRBV19 to TRBJ1-5; a possible D gene is TRBD1 (6 bases). Trimming left V 4 bases short and J 4 bases short, with 17 bases between. The CDR3 has 16 residues. Per germline, CDR1 LNHDA and CDR2 SQIVND (reference sequence). CDR3 residues: CASSTYRGQLNQPQHF. In DNA, the CDR3 is TGTGCCAGTAGTACCTACCGCGGACAGTTAAATCAGCCCCAGCATTTT.

The gene calls are TRBV30 and TRBJ1-5, with 8 bases that match TRBD1. Germline CDR1 is GTSNPN and CDR2 is SVGIG (reference sequence). This CDR3 region has 13 residues. Losses at the gene ends were 6 bases for V and 4 bases for J; bases not matched to a gene: 5. CDR3 amino acids: CACGQGSNQPQHF. As DNA, the CDR3 is TGTGCCTGCGGACAGGGCTCTAATCAGCCCCAGCATTTT.

The CDR3 DNA reads as TGTGCCAGCAGCAATAAAGGTACAGCGGGAGCTTTCTTT. Protein sequence: CASSNKGTAGAFF. J is TRBJ1-1 and V is TRBV11-3; D call uncertain. Trimming cost V 5 bases and J 10 bases, with 17 bases left between them. In germline, CDR1 is SGHNT, CDR2 YENEEA. This CDR3 region has 13 residues.

This clone was counted between two and nine times. The chain uses TRBV2 and TRBJ2-7, with 10 bases identical to TRBD1. Trimming at V came to 8 bases and at J to 0 bases, leaving 1 base not matched to a gene. The germline gives CDR1 SNHLY, CDR2 FYNNEI. The CDR3 has 13 residues. The chain's CDR3 is CASRTGGSYEQYF. The CDR3 bases are TGTGCCAGCCGGACAGGGGGCTCCTACGAGCAGTACTTC.

The chain couples TRBV9 to TRBJ1-3; D uncertain. This CDR3 comprises 13 residues. The germline gives CDR1 SGDLS, CDR2 YYNGEE. V lost 0 bases to trimming and J lost 6 bases, with 7 bases between them. The chain's CDR3 is CASSVEGVNTIYF. The CDR3 DNA reads as TGTGCCAGCAGCGTAGAAGGAGTAAACACCATATATTTT.